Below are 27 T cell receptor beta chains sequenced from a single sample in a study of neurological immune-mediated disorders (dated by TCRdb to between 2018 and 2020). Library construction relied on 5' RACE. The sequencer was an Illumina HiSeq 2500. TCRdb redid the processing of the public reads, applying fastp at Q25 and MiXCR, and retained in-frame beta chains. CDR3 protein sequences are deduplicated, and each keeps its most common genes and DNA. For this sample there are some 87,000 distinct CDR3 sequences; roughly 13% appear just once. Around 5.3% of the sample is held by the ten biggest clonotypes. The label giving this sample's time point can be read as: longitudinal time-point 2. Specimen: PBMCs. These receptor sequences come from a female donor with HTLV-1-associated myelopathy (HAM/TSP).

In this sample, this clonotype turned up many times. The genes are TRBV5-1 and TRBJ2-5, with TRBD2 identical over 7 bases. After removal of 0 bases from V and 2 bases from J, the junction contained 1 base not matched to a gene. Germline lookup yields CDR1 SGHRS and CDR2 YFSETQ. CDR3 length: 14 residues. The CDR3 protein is CASSLVSGQETQYF. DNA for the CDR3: TGCGCCAGCAGCTTGGTTAGCGGGCAAGAGACCCAGTACTTC.

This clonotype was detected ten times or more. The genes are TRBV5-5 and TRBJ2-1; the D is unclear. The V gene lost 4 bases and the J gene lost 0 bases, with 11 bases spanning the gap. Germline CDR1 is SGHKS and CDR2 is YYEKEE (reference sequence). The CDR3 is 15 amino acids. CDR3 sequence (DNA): TGTGCCAGCAGCCCAGTACAAAGCTCCTACAATGAGCAGTTCTTC. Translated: CASSPVQSSYNEQFF.

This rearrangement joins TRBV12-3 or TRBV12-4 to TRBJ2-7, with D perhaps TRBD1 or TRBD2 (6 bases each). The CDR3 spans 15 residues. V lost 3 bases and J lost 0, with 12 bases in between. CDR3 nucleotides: TGTGCCAGCAGTTTGGGGGGCGGCCTCTCCTACGAGCAGTACTTC. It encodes CASSLGGGLSYEQYF.

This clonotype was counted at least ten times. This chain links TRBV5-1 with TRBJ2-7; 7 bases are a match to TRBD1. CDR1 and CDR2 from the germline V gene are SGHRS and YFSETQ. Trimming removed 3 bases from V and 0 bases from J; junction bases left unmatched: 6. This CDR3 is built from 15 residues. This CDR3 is CASSWGTANSYEQYF. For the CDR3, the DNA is TGCGCCAGCAGCTGGGGGACAGCGAACTCCTACGAGCAGTACTTC.

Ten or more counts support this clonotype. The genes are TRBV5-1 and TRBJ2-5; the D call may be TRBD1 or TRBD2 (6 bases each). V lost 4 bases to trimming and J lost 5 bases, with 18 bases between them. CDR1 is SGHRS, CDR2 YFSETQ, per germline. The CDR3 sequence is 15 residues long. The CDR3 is CASSGGGLNEETQYF. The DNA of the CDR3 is TGCGCCAGCAGCGGTGGGGGGCTTAATGAGGAGACCCAGTACTTC.

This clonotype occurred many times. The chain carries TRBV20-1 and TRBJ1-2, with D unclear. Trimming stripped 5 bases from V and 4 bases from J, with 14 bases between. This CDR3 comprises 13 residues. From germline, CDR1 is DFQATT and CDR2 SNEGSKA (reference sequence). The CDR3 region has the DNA TGCAGTGCTTCGGTCCACCGCTTCTATGGCTACACCTTC. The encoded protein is CSASVHRFYGYTF.

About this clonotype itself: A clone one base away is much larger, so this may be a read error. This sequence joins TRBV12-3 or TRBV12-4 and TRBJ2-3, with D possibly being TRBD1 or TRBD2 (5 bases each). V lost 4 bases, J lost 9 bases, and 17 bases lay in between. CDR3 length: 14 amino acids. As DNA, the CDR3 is TGTGCCAGCAGTTCGGAGACGGGGCCCGACACGCAGTATTTT. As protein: CASSSETGPDTQYF.

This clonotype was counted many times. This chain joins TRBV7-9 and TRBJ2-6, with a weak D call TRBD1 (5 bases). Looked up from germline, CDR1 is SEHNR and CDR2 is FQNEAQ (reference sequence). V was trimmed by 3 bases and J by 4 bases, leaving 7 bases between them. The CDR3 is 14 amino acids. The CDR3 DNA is TGTGCCAGCAGCTTCAGGGAAGGGGCCAACGTCCTGACTTTC. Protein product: CASSFREGANVLTF.

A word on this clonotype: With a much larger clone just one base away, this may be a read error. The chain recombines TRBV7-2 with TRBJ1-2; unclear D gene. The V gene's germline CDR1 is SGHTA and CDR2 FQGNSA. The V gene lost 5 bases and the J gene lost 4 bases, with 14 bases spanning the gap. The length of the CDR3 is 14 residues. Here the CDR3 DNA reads TGTGCCAGCAGCCCGAGGCGCTGCGCCTATGGCTACACCTTC. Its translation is CASSPRRCAYGYTF.

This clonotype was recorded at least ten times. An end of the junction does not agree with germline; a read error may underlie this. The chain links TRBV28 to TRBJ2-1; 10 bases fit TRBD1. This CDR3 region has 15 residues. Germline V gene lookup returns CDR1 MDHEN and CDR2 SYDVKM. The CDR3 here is CVSMIQDRGYNEQFF. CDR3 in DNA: TGTGTCAGCATGATCCAGGACAGGGGGTACAATGAGCAGTTCTTC. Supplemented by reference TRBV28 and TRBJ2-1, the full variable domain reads DVKVTQSSRYLVKRTGEKVFLECVQDMDHENMFWYRQDPGLGLRLIYFSYDVKMKEKGDIPEGYSVSREKKERFSLILESASTNQTSMYLCVSMIQDRGYNEQFFGPGTRLTVL.

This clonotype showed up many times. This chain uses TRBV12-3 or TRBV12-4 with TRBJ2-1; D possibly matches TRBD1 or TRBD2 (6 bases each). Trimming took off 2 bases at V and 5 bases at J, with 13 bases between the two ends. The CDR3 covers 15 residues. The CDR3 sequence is CASSLPGARHNEQFF. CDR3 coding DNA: TGTGCCAGCAGTTTACCGGGGGCGCGACACAATGAGCAGTTCTTC.

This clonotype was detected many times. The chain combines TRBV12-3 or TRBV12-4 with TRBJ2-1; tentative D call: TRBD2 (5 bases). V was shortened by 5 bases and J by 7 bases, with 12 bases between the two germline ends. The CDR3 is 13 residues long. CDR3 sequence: CASSATLENEQFF. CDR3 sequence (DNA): TGTGCCAGCAGTGCCACACTAGAAAATGAGCAGTTCTTC.

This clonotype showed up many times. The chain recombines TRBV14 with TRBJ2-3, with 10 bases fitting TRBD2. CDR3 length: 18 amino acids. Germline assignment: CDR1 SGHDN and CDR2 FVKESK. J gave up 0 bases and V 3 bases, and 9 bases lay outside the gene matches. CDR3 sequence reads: CASSQTKRGGLSTDTQYF. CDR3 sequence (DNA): TGTGCCAGCAGCCAGACGAAGCGGGGGGGCCTCAGCACAGATACGCAGTATTTT.

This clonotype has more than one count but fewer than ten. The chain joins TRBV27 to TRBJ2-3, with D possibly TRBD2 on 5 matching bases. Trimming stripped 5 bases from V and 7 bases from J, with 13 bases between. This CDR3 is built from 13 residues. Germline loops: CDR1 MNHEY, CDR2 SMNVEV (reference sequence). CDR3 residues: CASSPRDGNTQYF. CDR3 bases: TGTGCCAGCAGTCCCCGCGACGGGAATACGCAGTATTTT.

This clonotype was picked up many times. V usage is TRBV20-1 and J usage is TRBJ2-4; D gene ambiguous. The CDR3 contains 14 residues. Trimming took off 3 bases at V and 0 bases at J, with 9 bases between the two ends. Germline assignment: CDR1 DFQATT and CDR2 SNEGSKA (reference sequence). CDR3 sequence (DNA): TGCAGTGCTAGGGTACAGCTAGCCAAAAACATTCAGTACTTC. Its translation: CSARVQLAKNIQYF.

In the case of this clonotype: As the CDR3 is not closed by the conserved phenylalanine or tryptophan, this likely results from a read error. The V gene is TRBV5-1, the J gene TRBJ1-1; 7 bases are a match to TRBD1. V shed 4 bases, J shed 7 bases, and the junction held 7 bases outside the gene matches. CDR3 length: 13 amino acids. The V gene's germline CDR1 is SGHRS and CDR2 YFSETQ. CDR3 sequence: CASSPRDSYEAFS. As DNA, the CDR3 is TGCGCCAGCAGCCCCCGGGACAGCTATGAAGCTTTCTCT.

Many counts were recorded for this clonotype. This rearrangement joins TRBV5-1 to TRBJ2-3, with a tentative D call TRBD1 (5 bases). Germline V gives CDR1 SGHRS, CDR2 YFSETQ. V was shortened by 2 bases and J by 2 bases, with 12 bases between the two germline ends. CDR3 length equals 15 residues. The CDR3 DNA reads TGCGCCAGCAGCTTCGGAAGGGGTACCACAGATACGCAGTATTTT. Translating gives CASSFGRGTTDTQYF.

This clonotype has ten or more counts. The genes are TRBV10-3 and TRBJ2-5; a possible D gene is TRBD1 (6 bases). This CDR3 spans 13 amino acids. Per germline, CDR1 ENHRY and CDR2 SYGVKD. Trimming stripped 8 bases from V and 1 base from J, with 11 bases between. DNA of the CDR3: TGTGCCATCGGGGGCCGGACCCAAGAGACCCAGTACTTC. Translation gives CAIGGRTQETQYF.

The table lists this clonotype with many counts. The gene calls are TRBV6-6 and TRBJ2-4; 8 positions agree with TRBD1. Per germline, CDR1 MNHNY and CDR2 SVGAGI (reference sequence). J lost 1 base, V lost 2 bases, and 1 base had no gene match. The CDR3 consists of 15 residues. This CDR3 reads CASSYQGAAKNIQYF. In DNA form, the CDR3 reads TGTGCCAGCAGTTACCAGGGGGCGGCCAAAAACATTCAGTACTTC.

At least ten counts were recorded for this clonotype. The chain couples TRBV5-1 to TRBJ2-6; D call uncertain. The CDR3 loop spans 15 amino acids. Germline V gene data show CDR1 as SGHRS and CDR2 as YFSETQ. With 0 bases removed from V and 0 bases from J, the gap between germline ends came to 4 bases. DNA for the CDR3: TGCGCCAGCAGCTTGGGGCGCTCTGGGGCCAACGTCCTGACTTTC. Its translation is CASSLGRSGANVLTF.

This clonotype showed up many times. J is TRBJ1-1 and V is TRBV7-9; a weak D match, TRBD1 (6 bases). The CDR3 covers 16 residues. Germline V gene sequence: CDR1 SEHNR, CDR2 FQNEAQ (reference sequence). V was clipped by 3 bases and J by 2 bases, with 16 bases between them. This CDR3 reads CASSFSPKGVNTEAFF. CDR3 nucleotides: TGTGCCAGCAGCTTTAGTCCCAAGGGGGTCAACACTGAAGCTTTCTTT.

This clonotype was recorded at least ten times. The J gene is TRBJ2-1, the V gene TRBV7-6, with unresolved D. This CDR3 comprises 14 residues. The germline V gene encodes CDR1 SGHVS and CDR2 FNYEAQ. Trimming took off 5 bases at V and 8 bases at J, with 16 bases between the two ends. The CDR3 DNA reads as TGTGCCAGCAGCAAAAGAATTAATGTGTATGAGCAGTTCTTC. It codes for CASSKRINVYEQFF. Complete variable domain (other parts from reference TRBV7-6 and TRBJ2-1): GAGVSQSPRYKVTKRGQDVALRCDPISGHVSLYWYRQALGQGPEFLTYFNYEAQQDKSGLPNDRFSAERPEGSISTLTIQRTEQRDSAMYRCASSKRINVYEQFFGPGTRLTVL.

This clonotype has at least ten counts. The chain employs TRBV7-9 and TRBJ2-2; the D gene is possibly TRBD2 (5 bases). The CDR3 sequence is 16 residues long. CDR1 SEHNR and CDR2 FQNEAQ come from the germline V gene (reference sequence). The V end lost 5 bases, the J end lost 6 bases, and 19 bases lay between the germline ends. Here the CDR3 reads CASSTQTSGAPGELFF. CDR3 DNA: TGTGCCAGCAGCACCCAGACAAGCGGAGCACCCGGGGAGCTGTTTTTT.

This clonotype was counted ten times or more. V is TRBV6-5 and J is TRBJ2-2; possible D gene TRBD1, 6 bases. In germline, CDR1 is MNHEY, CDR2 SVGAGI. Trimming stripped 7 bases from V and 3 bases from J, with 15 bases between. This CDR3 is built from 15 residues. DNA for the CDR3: TGTGCCAGCATCCAGGGGCAGGGTGACACCGGGGAGCTGTTTTTT. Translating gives CASIQGQGDTGELFF.

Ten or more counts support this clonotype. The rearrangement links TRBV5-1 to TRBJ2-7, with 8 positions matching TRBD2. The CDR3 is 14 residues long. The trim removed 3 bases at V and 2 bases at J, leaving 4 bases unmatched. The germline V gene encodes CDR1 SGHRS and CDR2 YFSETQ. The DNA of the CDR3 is TGCGCCAGCAGCTATTCGGGGGGGCCCTACGAGCAGTACTTC. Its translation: CASSYSGGPYEQYF.

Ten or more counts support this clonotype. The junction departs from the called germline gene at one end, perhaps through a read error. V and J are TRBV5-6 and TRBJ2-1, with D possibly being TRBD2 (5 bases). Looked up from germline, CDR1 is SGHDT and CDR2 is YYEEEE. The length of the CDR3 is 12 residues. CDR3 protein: CASIASGDGVIF. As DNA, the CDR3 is TGTGCCAGCATCGCGTCAGGAGACGGGGTGATCTTC.

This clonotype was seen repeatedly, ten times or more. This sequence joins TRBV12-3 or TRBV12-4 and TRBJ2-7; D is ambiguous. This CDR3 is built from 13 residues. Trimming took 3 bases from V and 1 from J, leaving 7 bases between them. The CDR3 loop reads CASSFHGSYEQYF. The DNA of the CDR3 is TGTGCCAGCAGTTTTCACGGGTCCTACGAGCAGTACTTC.